The rows below give T cell receptor beta chains drawn from one sample of a study of read filtering for tumor transcriptome and immune sequencing. TCRdb called the reads again in MiXCR, with one record for every CDR3 protein. The sample records fewer than 100,000 distinct CDR3 sequences, more than 9% being singletons. Sequencing was performed on a population of CD138-negative cells sorted from bone marrow. The receptors derive from a donor at least 40 years old with multiple myeloma. The CDR3 runs from the conserved cysteine through the conserved F or W. D genes are given only for firm matches. The size of a clone is reported for some rows only, either as once, few or many, or as a class for expanded clones.

>TRBV12-3/TRBV12-4|TRBJ1-2|many|.
CASSSQGYGYGYTF
TGTGCCAGCAGTTCACAGGGATATGGCTATGGCTACACCTTC
>TRBV5-1|TRBJ2-3|.|TRBD1
CASSPGQETDTQYF
TGCGCCAGCAGCCCCGGACAGGAAACAGATACGCAGTATTTT
>TRBV7-9|TRBJ2-5|many|TRBD2
CASSLTSGRETQYF
TGTGCCAGCAGCTTAACTAGCGGGAGAGAGACCCAGTACTTC
>TRBV4-1|TRBJ2-1|many|.
CASSQESRGVSYNEQFF
TGCGCCAGCAGCCAAGAAAGTCGAGGAGTCTCCTACAATGAGCAGTTCTTC
>TRBV7-3|TRBJ2-1|many|.
CASSLGDQKQFF
TGTGCCAGCAGCCTAGGGGACCAAAAGCAGTTCTTC
>TRBV20-1|TRBJ1-3|.|.
CSARDRRDNTRNTIYF
TGCAGTGCTAGAGATAGGAGGGATAATACGAGGAACACCATATATTTT
>TRBV30|TRBJ1-1|many|.
CAWSVPPNTEAFF
TGTGCCTGGAGTGTCCCCCCGAACACTGAAGCTTTCTTT
>TRBV24-1|TRBJ2-2|.|TRBD1
CATSDPGQGTGELFF
TGTGCCACCAGTGATCCGGGACAGGGCACCGGGGAGCTGTTTTTT
>TRBV30|TRBJ2-6|many|.
CAWNSGANVLTF
TGTGCCTGGAATTCTGGGGCCAACGTCCTGACTTTC
>TRBV20-1|TRBJ2-1|many|.
CSASALLNEQFF
TGCAGTGCTAGCGCTTTACTCAATGAGCAGTTCTTC
>TRBV28|TRBJ2-1|many|TRBD2
CASSTPLAGGENEQFF
TGTGCCAGCAGTACACCACTAGCGGGAGGGGAAAATGAGCAGTTCTTC
>TRBV5-1|TRBJ1-1|many|TRBD1
CASSSSTGKAEAFF
TGCGCCAGCAGCTCCTCGACAGGGAAGGCTGAAGCTTTCTTT
>TRBV7-6|TRBJ1-1|.|.
CASSRLGSAEAFF
TGTGCCAGCAGCCGCCTGGGGAGCGCTGAAGCTTTCTTT
>TRBV20-1|TRBJ2-3|many|TRBD2
CSATPAGASDTQYF
TGCAGTGCTACGCCAGCGGGAGCATCAGATACGCAGTATTTT
>TRBV27|TRBJ2-7|.|.
CASSLSGGYYEQYF
TGTGCCAGCAGTTTATCAGGGGGTTATTACGAGCAGTACTTC
>TRBV5-1|TRBJ2-3|.|TRBD2
CASSLGGGEGDTQYF
TGCGCCAGCAGCTTGGGCGGGGGAGAAGGAGATACGCAGTATTTT
>TRBV7-9|TRBJ1-1|many|TRBD1
CASSLYLKEGGEAFF
TGTGCCAGCAGCTTATATTTGAAGGAAGGGGGCGAAGCTTTCTTT
>TRBV20-1|TRBJ2-1|few|.
CSARDDGGPSYNEQFF
TGCAGTGCTAGAGATGATGGCGGGCCTTCCTACAATGAGCAGTTCTTC
>TRBV28|TRBJ2-7|.|.
CASSAYGTPGYEQYF
TGTGCCAGCAGTGCCTATGGGACACCCGGCTACGAGCAGTACTTC
>TRBV12-5|TRBJ2-5|many|TRBD1
CASGLLTGGEATQYF
TGTGCTAGTGGTCTCTTGACAGGGGGCGAGGCGACCCAGTACTTC
>TRBV7-3|TRBJ2-3|many|TRBD2
CASSSRLAGGTQYF
TGTGCCAGCAGCTCAAGACTAGCGGGAGGTACGCAGTATTTT
>TRBV6-1|TRBJ1-5|many|TRBD1
CASNPGAGTGNQPQHF
TGTGCCAGTAACCCCGGCGCCGGGACAGGTAATCAGCCCCAGCATTTT
>TRBV3-1|TRBJ2-7|.|.
CASSQEPTELYEQYF
TGTGCCAGCAGCCAAGAACCCACCGAACTATACGAGCAGTACTTC
>TRBV9|TRBJ1-1|.|TRBD1
CASSVTGWNTEAFF
TGTGCCAGCAGCGTGACAGGGTGGAACACTGAAGCTTTCTTT
>TRBV30|TRBJ1-2|many|TRBD1
CAGMWTGAHYSYGYTF
TGTGCCGGCATGTGGACAGGGGCACACTACTCGTATGGCTACACCTTC
>TRBV2|TRBJ1-1|.|.
CASSKEGYTEAFF
TGTGCCAGCAGTAAGGAGGGCTACACTGAAGCTTTCTTT
>TRBV3-1|TRBJ1-4|many|.
CASSQEQETIGPHKFFF
TGTGCCAGCAGCCAAGAACAGGAGACGATCGGCCCGCATAAATTCTTCTTT